This TCR beta chain was recovered during a study of blood T cell repertoires in COVID-19. Whole-study context: Sample material is recorded as cDNA or gDNA derived from T cells, B-cell-depleted T cells, or PBMCs.

This CDR3 is built from 17 residues. V was clipped by 4 bases and J by 2 bases; unmatched bases: 10. CDR1 is MNHEY, CDR2 SMNVEV, per germline (reference sequence). Per the original data handling: Estimated nucleated cell counts came from reference gene primer amplification. Only in-frame clones appear in the TCRdb table, and some are missing; sequencing was by immunoSEQ multiplex PCR. V and J calls and clone size are given by that table; D and trimming were obtained from the DNA. The data show around 99,000 clones, with about 89% seen just once and 1% to 1.5% held by the top ten. The V call is TRBV27, the J call TRBJ2-5, with 10 bases that match TRBD2. This TCR was recovered from a woman in her 30s with acute or convalescent COVID-19. Sequenced: peripheral blood. CDR3 loop: CASSSPQRGGLQETQYF. The CDR3 bases are TGTGCCAGCAGTTCTCCCCAGCGGGGGGGCCTACAAGAGACCCAGTACTTC.